Shown below are 13 T cell receptor beta chains from a single sample sequenced in a study of cytomegalovirus exposure and HLA in healthy donors listed by TCRdb under 2017. The library was made by the immunoSEQ multiplex PCR assay. A mixture of 60 forward primers for TCR Vbeta segments and 13 reverse primers for TCR Jbeta segments was used in the multiplex PCR. In TCRdb, the immuneACCESS table is reduced to in-frame sequences with V and J assigned. These tables do not hold every clone; where another copy was compared, an unresolved V gene accounts for under half, and the others remain unexplained. A total of about 210,000 clones appear in this sample, roughly 82% of them only once. In total, the top ten clones hold about 6.4% of the sample. Sample: PBMCs. The receptors stem from a man aged 35 to 55 in good health and CMV-seropositive.

The chain recombines TRBV27 with TRBJ2-1; 10 bases are shared with TRBD1. Germline CDR1 MNHEY, CDR2 SMNVEV (reference sequence). The V gene end was trimmed by 3 bases and the J gene end by 3 bases; junction bases not matched to a gene: 8. The CDR3 is 17 residues long. DNA of the CDR3: TGTGCCAGCAGTTTTGGGTTTAGGACAGGGGGCTACAATGAGCAGTTCTTC. Translating gives CASSFGFRTGGYNEQFF.

This sequence joins TRBV7-6 and TRBJ2-2, with TRBD2 identical over 7 bases. This CDR3 region has 17 residues. V lost 1 base and J lost 5; bases outside the gene matches: 10. From germline, CDR1 is SGHVS and CDR2 FNYEAQ. CDR3 nucleotide sequence: TGTGCCAGCAGCTTAGACGGGGGGAATCGGGGGACCGGGGAGCTGTTTTTT. This gives the protein CASSLDGGNRGTGELFF.

The chain carries TRBV6-1 and TRBJ1-5; 8 nucleotides agree with TRBD1. Germline lookup yields CDR1 MNHNS and CDR2 SASEGT. This CDR3 is built from 16 residues. J gave up 4 bases and V 0 bases, and 5 bases lay outside the gene matches. The CDR3 is CASSEAVRGRNQPQHF. The CDR3 DNA reads as TGTGCCAGCAGTGAAGCGGTCAGGGGGCGGAATCAGCCCCAGCATTTT.

The V gene is TRBV5-1, the J gene TRBJ2-5, with D possibly being TRBD1 (6 bases). The J call may be in error: the DNA end matches TRBJ2-7 better. Germline CDR1 SGHRS, CDR2 YFSETQ. There are 13 residues in the CDR3. The CDR3 sequence is CASSLQGDYEQYF. The CDR3 DNA reads TGCGCCAGCAGCTTACAGGGCGACTACGAGCAGTACTTC.

The chain links TRBV5-4 to TRBJ2-7; tentatively, D is TRBD2 (6 bases). Trimming stripped 4 bases from V and 2 bases from J, with 13 bases between. This CDR3 comprises 14 residues. Germline V CDR1 and CDR2: SGHNT, YYREEE (reference sequence). CDR3 DNA sequence: TGTGCCAGCAGCCTTGCGGGGACCCCCTACGAGCAGTACGTC. Protein: CASSLAGTPYEQYV.

This chain joins TRBV2 and TRBJ2-7; 7 nucleotides line up with TRBD1. Unmatched junction bases numbered 2, after V lost 8 bases and J lost 4 bases. Germline assignment: CDR1 SNHLY and CDR2 FYNNEI. CDR3 length equals 11 residues. DNA for the CDR3: TGTGCCAGCGCGACAGGGTACGAGCAGTACGTC. As protein: CASATGYEQYV.

V and J are TRBV7-8 and TRBJ1-5, with a possible D match to TRBD1 (5 bases). Trimming pared 5 bases from V and 3 bases from J, leaving 23 bases between. The CDR3 totals 18 residues. The germline CDR1 and CDR2 sequences are SGHVS and FQNEAQ. CDR3 in DNA: TGTGCCAGCAGCCCCACCGCCAGACTAGACAGCCTCAATCAGCCCCAGCATTTT. Its protein product is CASSPTARLDSLNQPQHF. Complete variable domain (other parts from reference TRBV7-8 and TRBJ1-5): GAGVSQSPRYKVAKRGQDVALRCDPISGHVSLFWYQQALGQGPEFLTYFQNEAQLDKSGLPSDRFFAERPEGSVSTLKIQRTQQEDSAVYLCASSPTARLDSLNQPQHFGDGTRLSIL.

The chain is built from TRBV5-4 and TRBJ1-4, with TRBD1 identical over 7 bases. Per germline, CDR1 SGHNT and CDR2 YYREEE (reference sequence). V dropped 4 bases and J dropped 4; count of bases not matched to a gene: 10. The length of the CDR3 is 16 residues. CDR3 DNA: TGTGCCAGCAGCCGTGGGACAGCCAAGGGTAATGAAAAACTGTTTTTT. Translated: CASSRGTAKGNEKLFF.

The rearrangement joins TRBV29-1 to TRBJ2-1; the match to TRBD2 covers 8 bases. In germline, CDR1 is SQVTM, CDR2 ANQGSEA. Trimming took 6 bases from V and 2 from J; bases not matched to a gene: 6. This CDR3 has 14 amino acids. CDR3 region: CSVQAGVTYNEQFF. DNA of the CDR3: TGCAGCGTCCAAGCGGGAGTTACCTACAATGAGCAGTTCTTC.

This chain connects TRBV7-3 to TRBJ1-1; 9 bases are shared with TRBD1. The CDR3 covers 15 residues. The germline CDR1 and CDR2 sequences are SGHTA and FQGTGA. With V trimmed by 5 bases and J by 11 bases, 15 bases remained unmatched. The CDR3 here is CASSAVTGGEGYAFF. The CDR3 region has the DNA TGTGCCAGCAGCGCCGTGACAGGGGGGGAAGGGTATGCTTTCTTT.

The rearrangement joins TRBV28 to TRBJ2-7; 8 bases fit TRBD1. CDR1 MDHEN and CDR2 SYDVKM come from the germline V gene. The CDR3 totals 16 residues. V lost 6 bases to trimming and J lost 2 bases; unmatched junction nucleotides: 12. CDR3 loop: CASSLRVQGVPYEQYF. The CDR3 DNA reads as TGTGCCAGCAGCCTACGTGTACAGGGGGTTCCCTACGAGCAGTACTTC.

CDR3 nucleotide sequence: TGTGCCAGCAGCGCTCTGGGCTTATCCTACGAGCAGTACGTC. Translated: CASSALGLSYEQYV. The rearrangement links TRBV2 to TRBJ2-7, with D uncertain. This CDR3 is 14 amino acids long. Trimming cost V 6 bases and J 1 base, with 13 bases left between them. The germline CDR1 and CDR2 sequences are SNHLY and FYNNEI.

J is TRBJ1-2 and V is TRBV27; tentative D call: TRBD1 (6 bases). The CDR3 contains 13 residues. V lost 7 bases and J 8 bases, leaving 17 bases between the germline ends. CDR1 is MNHEY and CDR2 is SMNVEV in the germline V gene (reference sequence). The CDR3 here is CASTPTGGLGYTF. CDR3 coding DNA: TGTGCCAGCACCCCTACGGGGGGGCTGGGCTACACCTTC.